This entry concerns a single T cell receptor beta chain. 60 Vbeta and 13 Jbeta primers were used in PCR. Sequenced by immunoSEQ multiplex PCR; TCRdb stores in-frame clones only, minus some. Here the sample table reports approximately 210,000 clones. This sample is part of a study of cytomegalovirus exposure and HLA in healthy donors. The CDR3 is 14 residues long. In germline, CDR1 is LNHDA, CDR2 SQIVND (reference sequence). V was shortened by 6 bases and J by 8 bases, with 17 bases between the two germline ends. The rearrangement joins TRBV19 to TRBJ2-1, with D perhaps TRBD2 (7 bases). Sequenced input: PBMCs. This receptor was taken from a woman in her thirties in good health and CMV-seropositive. CDR3 amino acids: CASRRGGSFDEQFF. As DNA, the CDR3 is TGTGCCAGTAGGCGCGGGGGCTCTTTCGATGAGCAGTTCTTC.